The 8 T cell receptor beta chains below come from one sample, sequenced in a study of coeliac disease. Data came from immunoSEQ multiplex PCR; TCRdb stores just in-frame clones and leaves some out. The sample records 750 to 900 clones, 60% to 80% being singletons. Sequenced material: intraepithelial lymphocytes from the gut. These TCRs come from a man at least 80 years old without celiac disease.

This clone has more than one count but fewer than ten. CDR3 bases: TGTGCCAGCAGTGTCCGGACTAGAAACAATGAGCAGTTCTTC. Translated: CASSVRTRNNEQFF. The rearrangement links TRBV2 to TRBJ2-1; 7 nucleotides align to TRBD2. The junction had 5 bases not matched to a gene; V was cut back by 4 bases and J by 5 bases. From germline, CDR1 is SNHLY and CDR2 FYNNEI. The CDR3 loop spans 14 amino acids.

This clone occurred a few times. The J gene is TRBJ1-1, the V gene TRBV19; D call uncertain. CDR3 length: 10 residues. Germline V gene data show CDR1 as LNHDA and CDR2 as SQIVND (reference sequence). V lost 8 bases and J 7 bases, leaving 8 bases between the germline ends. The CDR3 bases are TGTGCCAGTCGCCGAGATGAAGCTTTCTTT. The encoded protein is CASRRDEAFF.

This chain joins TRBV11-3 and TRBJ2-1; TRBD2 agrees at 16 bases. The CDR3 has 16 residues. The ends lost 3 bases at V and 9 bases at J; junction bases unmatched: 5. The germline CDR1 and CDR2 sequences are SGHNT and YENEEA. The CDR3: CASSLGLAGGGGEQFF. The CDR3 DNA follows: TGTGCCAGCAGCTTGGGACTAGCGGGAGGGGGTGGTGAGCAGTTCTTC.

This clone was found a few times. The chain employs TRBV7-9 and TRBJ2-7, with D perhaps TRBD2 (6 bases). From germline, CDR1 is SEHNR and CDR2 FQNEAQ (reference sequence). The CDR3 loop spans 16 amino acids. V was trimmed by 5 bases and J by 5 bases, leaving 22 bases between them. CDR3 sequence: CASSQDHLGSSNEQYF. CDR3 bases: TGTGCCAGCAGCCAAGATCACCTCGGGAGTTCAAACGAGCAGTACTTC. The full variable domain, completed using reference TRBV7-9 and TRBJ2-7, is DTGVSQNPRHKITKRGQNVTFRCDPISEHNRLYWYRQTLGQGPEFLTYFQNEAQLEKSRLLSDRFSAERPKGSFSTLEIQRTEQGDSAMYLCASSQDHLGSSNEQYFGPGTRLTVT.

The rearrangement links TRBV7-8 to TRBJ2-1; D is possibly TRBD2 (5 bases). The CDR3 has 12 amino acids. V was trimmed by 5 bases and J by 12 bases, leaving 14 bases between them. Germline V gene data show CDR1 as SGHVS and CDR2 as FQNEAQ. CDR3 loop: CASSHGLEGQFF. The CDR3 DNA sequence: TGTGCCAGCAGCCACGGACTTGAGGGGCAGTTCTTC.

This clone came up a few times. The chain carries TRBV28 and TRBJ1-2; a weak D match, TRBD1 (6 bases). Germline V lookup: CDR1 MDHEN, CDR2 SYDVKM. V dropped 5 bases and J dropped 3 bases, with 7 bases sitting between them. The CDR3 has 12 residues. The CDR3 is CASSTGYYGYTF. The CDR3 DNA sequence: TGTGCCAGCAGTACAGGGTACTATGGCTACACCTTC.

This sequence joins TRBV7-9 and TRBJ2-3, with 14 bases aligning to TRBD2. Germline CDR1 SEHNR, CDR2 FQNEAQ (reference sequence). The trim removed 5 bases at V and 6 bases at J, leaving 16 bases unmatched. This CDR3 has 19 amino acids. CDR3 nucleotides: TGTGCCAGCAGCCAGAGCACAGGGGGGACTAGCGGGAGTTGGGATACGCAGTATTTT. It is translated as CASSQSTGGTSGSWDTQYF.

The chain uses TRBV6-5 and TRBJ2-1, with D unresolved. In germline, CDR1 is MNHEY, CDR2 SVGAGI. The CDR3 consists of 15 residues. Trimming took 6 bases from V and 5 from J, leaving 17 bases between them. The CDR3 DNA is TGTGCCAGCAGACCTCGTTTTATATCTAACAATGAGCAGTTCTTC. Amino acids: CASRPRFISNNEQFF.